This T cell receptor (beta chain) was profiled in a study of cytomegalovirus exposure and HLA in healthy donors. Study results and limitations: It was confirmed in vitro that a few of the CMV-associated chains were specific for CMV antigens.

TCRdb keeps only in-frame clones here, not all; method: immunoSEQ multiplex PCR. The data contain some 88,000 clones, about 96% of them seen just once; the ten biggest clones take up 0.78%. Trimming cost V 0 bases and J 0 bases; bases outside gene matches: 4. There are 16 residues in the CDR3. The germline V gene encodes CDR1 SGHTA and CDR2 FQGNSA. As concerns this clone: The antigen remains unidentified.

The material sequenced was PBMCs. The V and J genes are TRBV7-2 and TRBJ2-7; 8 bases map to TRBD2. This TCR was sampled from a young man in good health and CMV-seronegative. The CDR3 here is CASSLASTSGSYEQYV. DNA for the CDR3: TGTGCCAGCAGCTTAGCGTCAACTAGCGGCTCCTACGAGCAGTACGTC.